Below, 28 T cell receptor beta chains from the same sample are listed, as sequenced in a study of blood T cell repertoires in COVID-19. Here immunoSEQ multiplex PCR was the method, and the copy in TCRdb shows in-frame clones only, minus some. The sample shows approximately 62,000 clones, just under 90% of them seen only once. Specimen: peripheral blood. The receptors come from a human donor with active COVID-19. The donor label of this sample is uncertain.

The chain recombines TRBV6-5 with TRBJ1-2, with D perhaps matching TRBD1 (5 bases). V shed 2 bases and J shed 6 bases, with 16 bases lying between them. The CDR3 has 15 amino acids. Looked up from germline, CDR1 is MNHEY and CDR2 is SVGAGI. The CDR3 protein is CASSYDGAGYNGYTF. The CDR3 DNA reads as TGTGCCAGCAGTTACGACGGTGCAGGGTATAATGGCTACACCTTC.

This clone has a handful of counts. The chain employs TRBV30 and TRBJ1-1; the D gene is possibly TRBD1 (5 bases). The length of the CDR3 is 14 residues. Between the trimmed V and J ends, which lost 2 bases and 4 bases, there was a span of 14 bases. From germline, CDR1 is GTSNPN and CDR2 SVGIG (reference sequence). CDR3 DNA: TGTGCCTGGAGTAAGACAGCCAGGTCCACTGAAGCTTTCTTT. This encodes CAWSKTARSTEAFF.

This sequence joins TRBV9 and TRBJ2-2; 7 positions agree with TRBD1. CDR3 length: 14 residues. The J segment lost 4 bases and the V segment lost 0 bases, leaving 0 bases of the junction unmatched. The germline V gene encodes CDR1 SGDLS and CDR2 YYNGEE. Here the CDR3 reads CASSVAGGTGELFF. In DNA form, the CDR3 reads TGTGCCAGCAGCGTAGCAGGGGGCACCGGGGAGCTGTTTTTT.

V and J are TRBV6-2 or TRBV6-3 and TRBJ2-2; D may be TRBD2 (6 bases). CDR1 MNHEY and CDR2 SVGEGT come from the germline V gene. The ends were cut back, 2 bases at V and 3 bases at J, with 10 bases in the middle. This CDR3 spans 15 amino acids. The CDR3 here is CASSYVGGDTGELFF. CDR3 nucleotides: TGTGCCAGCAGTTACGTGGGGGGAGACACCGGGGAGCTGTTTTTT.

In regard to this clone: Other nucleotide sequences from this sample produce the same CDR3. V and J are TRBV7-9 and TRBJ1-5, with D uncertain. V was pared by 0 bases and J by 6 bases, with 6 bases between. The germline V gene encodes CDR1 SEHNR and CDR2 FQNEAQ (reference sequence). The CDR3 consists of 13 residues. CDR3 residues: CASSLAGSQPQHF. The CDR3 DNA reads TGTGCCAGCAGCTTAGCGGGGAGTCAGCCCCAGCATTTT.

The chain couples TRBV19 to TRBJ1-6; 7 nucleotides match TRBD1. Germline values: CDR1 LNHDA, CDR2 SQIVND (reference sequence). The CDR3 covers 15 residues. J lost 7 bases, V lost 5 bases, and 8 bases had no gene match. CDR3 region: CASSARTRGNSPLHF. The CDR3 nucleotides read TGTGCCAGTAGTGCAAGGACCAGGGGGAATTCACCCCTCCACTTT.

V is TRBV7-9 and J is TRBJ2-1; TRBD1 agrees at 9 bases. Trimming removed 1 base from V and 7 bases from J; junction bases left unmatched: 5. The CDR3 spans 15 residues. Looked up from germline, CDR1 is SEHNR and CDR2 is FQNEAQ (reference sequence). Here the CDR3 DNA reads TGTGCCAGCAGCTTAGGGGACAGGGAAGGTAATGAGCAGTTCTTC. It specifies CASSLGDREGNEQFF.

The V gene is TRBV5-1, the J gene TRBJ2-3, with no clear D. The germline V gene encodes CDR1 SGHRS and CDR2 YFSETQ. Trimming pared 0 bases from V and 0 bases from J, leaving 8 bases between. The CDR3 loop spans 15 amino acids. CDR3 sequence reads: CASSLGGTSTDTQYF. DNA for the CDR3: TGCGCCAGCAGCTTGGGCGGCACTAGCACAGATACGCAGTATTTT.

J is TRBJ2-7 and V is TRBV25-1; 7 bases fit TRBD1. This CDR3 region has 14 residues. Germline trimming cut 7 bases from V and 2 bases from J; bases unmatched to any gene: 8. Germline V lookup: CDR1 MGHDK, CDR2 SYGVNS. CDR3 amino acids: CASTSDRLPYEQYF. CDR3 sequence (DNA): TGTGCCAGCACGTCGGACAGGTTGCCCTACGAGCAGTACTTC.

V and J are TRBV4-3 and TRBJ1-1; D unclear. Germline V gene sequence: CDR1 LGHNA, CDR2 YSLEER. The CDR3 has 16 amino acids. V was cut by 1 base and J by 0 bases, with 12 bases left in between. DNA for the CDR3: TGCGCCAGCAGCCAAGCAGGTCGAAAATTGAACACTGAAGCTTTCTTT. It yields the protein CASSQAGRKLNTEAFF.

The V gene is TRBV10-3, the J gene TRBJ2-7, with D perhaps TRBD1 (6 bases). This CDR3 comprises 14 residues. Trimming took off 6 bases at V and 3 bases at J, with 15 bases between the two ends. CDR1 and CDR2 (germline): ENHRY, SYGVKD. The CDR3 nucleotides are TGTGCCATCAGGGGGGCAGGGCGAATCTACGAGCAGTACTTC. Translated, it gives CAIRGAGRIYEQYF.

The rearrangement uses TRBV27 and TRBJ2-7; 8 bases are a match to TRBD2. Germline V gives CDR1 MNHEY, CDR2 SMNVEV (reference sequence). V was clipped by 2 bases and J by 5 bases; unmatched bases: 8. The CDR3 contains 15 residues. The CDR3 is CASSLDGRAHDEQYF. As DNA, the CDR3 is TGTGCCAGCAGTTTAGACGGGAGGGCCCACGACGAGCAGTACTTC.

V usage is TRBV13 and J usage is TRBJ1-1; TRBD1 might be the D (6 bases). V was shortened by 0 bases and J by 4 bases, with 6 bases between the two germline ends. The V gene's germline CDR1 is PRHDT and CDR2 FYEKMQ (reference sequence). The CDR3 runs to 13 residues. DNA of the CDR3: TGTGCCAGCAGCTTAGGACAGGGCACTGAAGCTTTCTTT. It translates to CASSLGQGTEAFF.

The V gene is TRBV6-4, the J gene TRBJ2-4, with D possibly TRBD2 on 6 matching bases. Germline lookup yields CDR1 MRHNA and CDR2 SNTAGT. V lost 4 bases and J 2 bases, leaving 12 bases between the germline ends. The CDR3 has 15 residues. The CDR3 DNA is TGTGCCAGCAGTGGTCTAGCGCGTCCCAAAAACATTCAGTACTTC. This sequence encodes CASSGLARPKNIQYF.

This clone occurred once. The rearrangement uses TRBV6-2 or TRBV6-3 and TRBJ2-2; 12 nucleotides agree with TRBD2. V dropped 4 bases and J dropped 6; count of bases not matched to a gene: 6. The CDR3 is made up of 16 amino acids. Looked up from germline, CDR1 is MNHEY and CDR2 is SVGEGT. This CDR3 is CASSWLAGGPAGELFF. CDR3 bases: TGTGCCAGCAGTTGGCTAGCGGGAGGGCCGGCCGGGGAGCTGTTTTTT.

The chain uses TRBV6-5 and TRBJ1-6, with 7 bases lining up with TRBD1. CDR1 is MNHEY, CDR2 SVGAGI, per germline. The CDR3 contains 15 residues. V was clipped by 6 bases and J by 6 bases; unmatched bases: 8. The CDR3 loop is CASSSTGKLNSPLHF. For the CDR3, the DNA is TGTGCCAGCAGCTCGACAGGGAAGCTTAATTCACCCCTCCACTTT.

The CDR3 loop reads CASGSRGSPGNTIYF. CDR3 DNA: TGTGCCAGCGGATCCAGGGGGTCCCCTGGAAACACCATATATTTT. This chain joins TRBV6-5 and TRBJ1-3; TRBD1 agrees at 7 bases. This CDR3 is 15 amino acids long. Germline V gene lookup returns CDR1 MNHEY and CDR2 SVGAGI. With V trimmed by 8 bases and J by 2 bases, 9 bases remained unmatched.

The chain recombines TRBV7-9 with TRBJ1-5, with unresolved D. Looked up from germline, CDR1 is SEHNR and CDR2 is FQNEAQ (reference sequence). V lost 6 bases and J lost 0, with 18 bases in between. This CDR3 is built from 17 residues. The CDR3: CASSCKPKRFSNQPQHF. In nucleotides, the CDR3 is TGTGCCAGCAGTTGTAAACCCAAACGGTTTAGCAATCAGCCCCAGCATTTT.

This clone was picked up one time. The chain employs TRBV14 and TRBJ2-2; TRBD1 matches at 9 bases. Germline CDR1 SGHDN, CDR2 FVKESK. This CDR3 has 15 residues. Unmatched junction bases numbered 5, after V lost 5 bases and J lost 4 bases. The CDR3 DNA is TGTGCCAGCAGCTTACAGGGGGCGCCCACCGGGGAGCTGTTTTTT. It encodes CASSLQGAPTGELFF.

This chain joins TRBV19 and TRBJ1-4; 9 nucleotides align to TRBD1. V gave up 4 bases and J gave up 2 bases; unmatched junction bases: 5. Germline V gives CDR1 LNHDA, CDR2 SQIVND (reference sequence). This CDR3 region has 16 residues. For the CDR3, the DNA is TGTGCCAGTAGTAGCGGGACAGGGCTCACTAATGAAAAACTGTTTTTT. Translation gives CASSSGTGLTNEKLFF.

This clone is a singleton in its sample. The chain employs TRBV12-3 or TRBV12-4 and TRBJ2-3; the D is unclear. Between the trimmed V and J ends, which lost 3 bases and 6 bases, there was a span of 4 bases. The CDR3 has 11 residues. The CDR3 here is CASSFGDTQYF. CDR3 nucleotide sequence: TGTGCCAGCAGTTTCGGTGATACGCAGTATTTT.

This chain links TRBV20-1 with TRBJ2-1; 12 bases line up with TRBD2. The germline gives CDR1 DFQATT, CDR2 SNEGSKA (reference sequence). The CDR3 sequence is 18 residues long. V dropped 3 bases and J dropped 7; count of bases not matched to a gene: 16. The CDR3 bases are TGCAGTGCTAGTCCCGTTTTGTTGACTAGCGGGAGCGTAAATGAGCAGTTCTTC. Its protein is CSASPVLLTSGSVNEQFF.

The V gene is TRBV4-3, the J gene TRBJ1-4; the match to TRBD1 covers 10 bases. The CDR3 length is 19 residues. The germline gives CDR1 LGHNA, CDR2 YSLEER. The V gene end was trimmed by 1 base and the J gene end by 0 bases; junction bases not matched to a gene: 8. Here the CDR3 DNA reads TGCGCCAGCAGCCAAGGCTGGACAGGGGGGGTTACAACTAATGAAAAACTGTTTTTT. Protein sequence: CASSQGWTGGVTTNEKLFF.

The V call is TRBV4-1, the J call TRBJ2-7; 10 nucleotides align to TRBD1. The CDR3 loop spans 15 amino acids. Losses at the gene ends were 0 bases for V and 5 bases for J; bases not matched to a gene: 4. CDR1 and CDR2 (germline): MGHRA, YSYEKL. As DNA, the CDR3 is TGCGCCAGCAGCCAAGAGGACAGGGGGAATGACGAGCAGTACTTC. This encodes CASSQEDRGNDEQYF.

The chain uses TRBV6-2 or TRBV6-3 and TRBJ2-7; D might be TRBD2 (6 bases). Between the trimmed V and J ends, which lost 4 bases and 7 bases, there was a span of 23 bases. Germline lookup yields CDR1 MNHEY and CDR2 SVGEGT. The CDR3 extends over 16 amino acids. CDR3 in DNA: TGTGCCAGCAGTTCACCAAGCGGGCTTCGGAATGGAGAGCAGTACTTC. Residues: CASSSPSGLRNGEQYF.

The chain uses TRBV13 and TRBJ2-5; 10 nucleotides agree with TRBD1. Germline CDR1 and CDR2: PRHDT and FYEKMQ (reference sequence). With V trimmed by 6 bases and J by 6 bases, 19 bases remained unmatched. CDR3 length: 18 residues. The CDR3 spells CASSLMDPRGQGIQTQYF. In nucleotides, the CDR3 is TGTGCCAGCAGTCTTATGGACCCCCGGGGACAGGGGATACAGACCCAGTACTTC.

The gene calls are TRBV2 and TRBJ2-7; TRBD2 matches 13 bases. The V and J ends lost 5 bases and 0 bases, in that order; junction bases with no gene match: 1. This CDR3 contains 15 residues. Germline loops: CDR1 SNHLY, CDR2 FYNNEI. CDR3 residues: CASSWTSGSSYEQYF. Written as DNA, the CDR3 is TGTGCCAGCAGTTGGACTAGCGGGAGCTCCTACGAGCAGTACTTC.

This chain connects TRBV30 to TRBJ2-3; 10 bases match TRBD2. Germline V lookup: CDR1 GTSNPN, CDR2 SVGIG (reference sequence). The CDR3 has 15 amino acids. J gave up 1 base and V 3 bases, and 4 bases lay outside the gene matches. CDR3 sequence: CAWSAGTSGTDTQYF. The CDR3 DNA sequence: TGTGCCTGGAGCGCTGGGACTAGCGGCACAGATACGCAGTATTTT.